This note documents a single T cell receptor (beta chain) sequence. This entry is derived from a study of blood T cell repertoires in COVID-19. Study context: The study drew acute and convalescent COVID-19 samples from the United States, Italy and Spain. Sample material is recorded as cDNA or gDNA derived from T cells, B-cell-depleted T cells, or PBMCs.

This table comes from immunoSEQ multiplex PCR, and its TCRdb copy is limited to in-frame clones, with some not included. The sample lists approximately 190,000 clones, 83% occurring once. Germline-derived CDR1 and CDR2 are SEHNR and FQNEAQ (reference sequence). V was pared by 2 bases and J by 3 bases, with 6 bases of the junction left unmatched. This CDR3 spans 15 amino acids. The source is a woman aged 35 to 49 with acute or convalescent COVID-19. The sequencing sample was made of peripheral blood. The genes are TRBV7-9 and TRBJ2-7; 8 bases fit TRBD2. The DNA for the CDR3 is TGTGCCAGCAGCTTAACCCGGGAGGGCCTCTACGAGCAGTACTTC. It yields the protein CASSLTREGLYEQYF.